This TCR beta chain was documented in a study of low-dose radiotherapy and immunotherapy resistance in tumors. Across the whole study: Cyclophosphamide went in intravenously at 200 mg/m2 every two weeks, one day before radiation and immunotherapy.

Both TCRalpha and TCRbeta chains were reverse transcribed with V-gene-specific primers. Using a constant-region primer together with a V-primer adapter, TCRs were subjected to approximately 20 PCR cycles of amplification. TCRdb itself ran the reads through MiXCR, one entry per CDR3 protein. The sample has almost 40,000 distinct CDR3 sequences, roughly 28% seen once. This clonotype was counted ten times or more. Time point denoted: before trial treatment. The clonotype originates from a male donor with gallbladder cancer. The starting material was PBMCs, obtained before treatment.

CDR3 amino acids: CASSGEGTLSTDTQYF. For the CDR3, the DNA is TGCGCCAGCAGTGGTGAGGGCACCCTTAGCACAGATACGCAGTATTTT. V is TRBV5-1 and J is TRBJ2-3; tentative D call: TRBD2 (5 bases). Germline V lookup: CDR1 SGHRS, CDR2 YFSETQ. Between the trimmed V and J ends, which lost 5 bases and 0 bases, there was a span of 16 bases. The CDR3 consists of 16 residues.